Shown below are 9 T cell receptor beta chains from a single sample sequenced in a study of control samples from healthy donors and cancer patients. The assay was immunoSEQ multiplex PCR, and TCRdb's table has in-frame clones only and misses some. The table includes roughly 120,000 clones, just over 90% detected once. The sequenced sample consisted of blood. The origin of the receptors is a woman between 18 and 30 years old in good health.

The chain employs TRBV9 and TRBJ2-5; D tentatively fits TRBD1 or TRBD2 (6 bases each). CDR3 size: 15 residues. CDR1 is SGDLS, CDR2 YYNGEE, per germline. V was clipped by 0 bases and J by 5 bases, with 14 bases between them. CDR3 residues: CASSVVWGAGETQYF. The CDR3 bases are TGTGCCAGCAGCGTAGTTTGGGGGGCAGGGGAGACCCAGTACTTC.

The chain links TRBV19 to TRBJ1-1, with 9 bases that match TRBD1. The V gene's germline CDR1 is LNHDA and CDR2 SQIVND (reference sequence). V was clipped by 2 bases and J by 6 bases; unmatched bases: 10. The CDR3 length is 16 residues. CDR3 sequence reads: CASSIPNRGRKAEAFF. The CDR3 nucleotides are TGTGCCAGTAGTATACCCAACAGGGGGCGTAAAGCTGAAGCTTTCTTT.

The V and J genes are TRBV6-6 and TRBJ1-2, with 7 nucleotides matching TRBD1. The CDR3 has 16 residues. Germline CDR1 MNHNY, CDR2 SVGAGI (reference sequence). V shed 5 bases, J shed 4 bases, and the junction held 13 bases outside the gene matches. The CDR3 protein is CASSNTFTGVPYGYTF. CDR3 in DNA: TGTGCCAGCAGTAATACATTCACAGGGGTCCCCTATGGCTACACCTTC.

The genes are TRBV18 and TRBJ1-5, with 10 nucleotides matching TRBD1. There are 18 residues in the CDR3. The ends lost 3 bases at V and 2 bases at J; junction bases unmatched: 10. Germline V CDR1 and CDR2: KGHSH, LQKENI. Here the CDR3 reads CASSPPGQGTGGNQPQHF. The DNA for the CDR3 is TGTGCCAGCTCACCGCCGGGACAGGGGACGGGCGGCAATCAGCCCCAGCATTTT.

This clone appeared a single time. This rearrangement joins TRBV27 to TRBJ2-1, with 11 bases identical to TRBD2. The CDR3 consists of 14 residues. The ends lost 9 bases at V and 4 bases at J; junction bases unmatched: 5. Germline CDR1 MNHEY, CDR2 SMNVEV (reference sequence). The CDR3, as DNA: TGTGCCAGTACCGGGACTAGCGGATACAATGAGCAGTTCTTC. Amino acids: CASTGTSGYNEQFF.

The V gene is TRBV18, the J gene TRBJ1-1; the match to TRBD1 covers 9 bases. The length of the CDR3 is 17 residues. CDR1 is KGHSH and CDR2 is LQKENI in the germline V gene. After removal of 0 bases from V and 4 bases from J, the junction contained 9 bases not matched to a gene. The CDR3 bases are TGTGCCAGCTCACCACCAGGTCGGTCGACAGGGGGCACTGAAGCTTTCTTT. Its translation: CASSPPGRSTGGTEAFF.

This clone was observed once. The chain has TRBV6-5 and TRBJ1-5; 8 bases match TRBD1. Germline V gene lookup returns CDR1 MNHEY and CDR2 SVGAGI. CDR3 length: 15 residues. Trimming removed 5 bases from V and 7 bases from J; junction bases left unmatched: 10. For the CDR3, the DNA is TGTGCCAGCAGTCCTCAGACAGGGGTGGGACAGCCCCAGCATTTT. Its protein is CASSPQTGVGQPQHF.

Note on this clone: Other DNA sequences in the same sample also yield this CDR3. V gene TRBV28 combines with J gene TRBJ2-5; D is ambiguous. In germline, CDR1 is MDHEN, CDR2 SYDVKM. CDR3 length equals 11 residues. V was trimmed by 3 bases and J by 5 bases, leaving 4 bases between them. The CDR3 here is CASSLQETQYF. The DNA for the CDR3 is TGTGCCAGCAGTTTGCAGGAGACCCAGTACTTC.

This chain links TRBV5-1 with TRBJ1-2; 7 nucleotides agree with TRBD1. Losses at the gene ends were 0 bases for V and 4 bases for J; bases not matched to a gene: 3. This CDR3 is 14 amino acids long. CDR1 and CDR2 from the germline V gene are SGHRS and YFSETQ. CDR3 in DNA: TGCGCCAGCAGCTTGGGACAGGGTGCCTATGGCTACACCTTC. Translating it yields CASSLGQGAYGYTF.